The entry that follows covers one TCR gamma chain sequence. Its matching antigen is unknown. Sequences come from RNA converted to cDNA by reverse transcription. The CDR3 regions were amplified by multiplex PCR from V-gene primers to a constant-region primer. TCRdb redid clone calling on the multiplex PCR reads using CATT. The table includes some 22,000 gamma-chain clones, roughly an eighth detected once. The CDR3 is 14 residues long. Trimming cost V 2 bases and J 3 bases; bases outside gene matches: 7. The germline V gene encodes CDR1 VENAVY and CDR2 YDSYNSRV. This entry is derived from a study of Vδ1+ human thymocytes. The sorted cells were CD3+ Vdelta1+ Vdelta2- thymocytes from alphabeta-depleted thymus. The study's findings and limits: In the thymus, TRG and TRD repertoires looked highly polyclonal with Gaussian CDR3 lengths. TRD repertoires were essentially private, unlike widely shared TRG clonotypes.

This clonotype was obtained from a child under two years old who had congenital heart surgery. Sequenced material: Vdelta1+ gamma-delta thymocytes from the thymus. As to subset: FACS-sorted CD3+ TCRalphabeta- TCRVdelta1+ TCRVdelta2- thymocytes. This rearrangement joins TRGV8 to TRGJ1 or TRGJ2. CDR3 amino acids: CATWDTGFYYKKLF. CDR3 sequence (DNA): TGTGCCACCTGGGATACGGGCTTTTATTATAAGAAACTCTTT.